What follows is one T cell receptor (beta chain) and its context. Its specificity is unknown. This record belongs to a study of cytomegalovirus exposure and HLA in healthy donors. Study-level information: For the approximately 390 genotyped donors, more than 80% fell within the Caucasian-associated ancestry cluster.

Germline CDR1 GTSNPN, CDR2 SVGIG (reference sequence). Trimming cost V 0 bases and J 3 bases, with 12 bases left between them. The CDR3 is made up of 15 amino acids. Study-level findings and limits: Differences between HLA loci emerged in a later analysis of TCR association rates, with DRB1 most and HLA-C fewest. A further, later analysis showed that HLA-associated TCR beta chains (compared with equally common others) were more clonally expanded. It was about 150 TCR beta chains that were listed as cytomegalovirus-associated.

The primer mix had 60 Vbeta and 13 Jbeta primers. Profiling relied on immunoSEQ multiplex PCR, and the TCRdb table lists in-frame clones only, not all of them. The table lists 110,000 to 150,000 clones. The gene calls are TRBV30 and TRBJ2-1; no reliable D call. Input material: PBMCs. The receptor was isolated from a woman aged 18-29 years in good health and CMV-seronegative. The CDR3 DNA follows: TGTGCCTGGAGTGTAATAGACGGGTTCTACAATGAGCAGTTCTTC. It specifies CAWSVIDGFYNEQFF. The whole variable domain, filled in from reference TRBV30 and TRBJ2-1, reads SQTIHQWPATLVQPVGSPLSLECTVEGTSNPNLYWYRQAAGRGLQLLFYSVGIGQISSEVPQNLSASRPQDRQFILSSKKLLLSDSGFYLCAWSVIDGFYNEQFFGPGTRLTVL.